This TCR beta chain was observed in a study of cytotoxic CD8 clonotypes in ibrutinib-treated CLL. Study summary: Recorded responses included about 25 partial and 2 complete; following median about 70 months, roughly 15 stayed remitted and roughly twelve progressed.

TCRdb's table, derived via immunoSEQ multiplex PCR, lists solely in-frame clones and lacks some. The sample comprises under 300,000 clones, 70% of which are singletons, and approximately 15% rests with the top ten. Points on this clone: Its antigen is not identified.

Germline CDR1 and CDR2: SGHNT and YYREEE (reference sequence). Unmatched junction bases numbered 3, after V lost 3 bases and J lost 2 bases. This CDR3 is built from 16 residues. General study points: A difference in sampling times existed between sustained-remission and progressing patients. Clonality was elevated at ibrutinib response and had returned toward baseline at progression. Patients showed higher baseline clonality than age-matched healthy donors, and it tracked circulating CD8+ T-cell counts.

This receptor was obtained from a human donor with chronic lymphocytic leukemia. The sequenced sample was PBMCs, obtained after 24 months of ibrutinib treatment. The chain combines TRBV5-4 with TRBJ2-1, with 12 bases that match TRBD2. CDR3 in DNA: TGTGCCAGCAGCTCCTCTAGCGGGAGGGCCTACAATGAGCAGTTCTTC. This codes for CASSSSSGRAYNEQFF.